This paragraph covers one T cell receptor beta chain sequence. The antigen is unknown. Sequence at one end of the junction differs from germline and may be a read error. This sample is drawn from a study of regulatory T cells in long-lasting Graves disease. Looking at the study overall: Persistence in Graves' disease required over 5 years of antithyroid drugs plus positive TSH receptor antibodies.

The study, taken as a whole, reports: Persistent Graves' cases showed lower TCR diversity than newly diagnosed cases. Persistent disease was associated with favored TRBV28 usage and with favored use of TRBJ1-2 and TRBJ2-5.

Time point denoted: persistent/refractory GD, antithyroid drugs over 5 years with positive TRAb. With RNA extracted from PBMCs as input, the TCR library was made. HTBI primers from iRepertoire and Arm-PCR of CDR3 regions yielded the TCR beta libraries. In the original processing: Among the samples, 50 to 80 TRBV and 14 to 15 TRBJ segments were identified. TCRdb passed the multiplex PCR reads through MiXCR, listing each CDR3 protein once. These V and J calls are TCRdb output, not the study's own analysis. The data hold around 450,000 distinct CDR3 sequences, with 20% to 25% observed a single time. CDR1 is DFQATT, CDR2 SNEGSKA, per germline (reference sequence). The CDR3 covers 12 residues.

This sequence was found in a female donor with Graves disease. The material sequenced was peripheral blood mononuclear cells (PBMCs), taken when the disease was refractory, from a patient treated with antithyroid drugs. The J gene is TRBJ1-1, the V gene TRBV20-1; no reliable D call. CDR3 DNA sequence: TGCAGTGCTAGAGAAGGCCCGACTGAAGCTTCCTTT. This sequence encodes CSAREGPTEASF.